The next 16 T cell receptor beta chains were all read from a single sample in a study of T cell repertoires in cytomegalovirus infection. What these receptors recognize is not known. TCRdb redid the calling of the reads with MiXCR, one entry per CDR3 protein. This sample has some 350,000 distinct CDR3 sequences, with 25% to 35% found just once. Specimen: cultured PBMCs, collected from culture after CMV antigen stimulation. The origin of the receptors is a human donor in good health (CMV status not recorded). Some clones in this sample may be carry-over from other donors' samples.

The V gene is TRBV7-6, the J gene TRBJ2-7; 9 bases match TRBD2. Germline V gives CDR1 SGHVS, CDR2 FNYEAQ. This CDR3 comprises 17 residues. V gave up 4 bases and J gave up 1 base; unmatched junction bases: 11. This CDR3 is CASSSRSGLALSYEQYF. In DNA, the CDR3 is TGTGCCAGCAGCTCAAGGTCTGGACTAGCGTTATCCTACGAGCAGTACTTC.

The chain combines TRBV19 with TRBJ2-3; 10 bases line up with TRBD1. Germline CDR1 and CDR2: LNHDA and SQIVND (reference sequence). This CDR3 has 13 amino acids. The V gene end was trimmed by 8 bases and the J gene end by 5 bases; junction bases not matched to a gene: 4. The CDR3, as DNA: TGTGCCAGTGGGACAGGGGTTGGAGATACGCAGTATTTT. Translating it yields CASGTGVGDTQYF. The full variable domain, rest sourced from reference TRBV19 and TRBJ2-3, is DGGITQSPKYLFRKEGQNVTLSCEQNLNHDAMYWYRQDPGQGLRLIYYSQIVNDFQKGDIAEGYSVSREKKESFPLTVTSAQKNPTAFYLCASGTGVGDTQYFGPGTRLTVL.

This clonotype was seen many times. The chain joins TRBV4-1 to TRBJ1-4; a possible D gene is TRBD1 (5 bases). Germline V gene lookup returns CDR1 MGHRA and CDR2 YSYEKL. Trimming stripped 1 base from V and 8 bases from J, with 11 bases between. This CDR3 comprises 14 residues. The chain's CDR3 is CASSQVAGKEKLFF. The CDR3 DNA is TGCGCCAGCAGCCAAGTAGCAGGGAAAGAAAAACTGTTTTTT.

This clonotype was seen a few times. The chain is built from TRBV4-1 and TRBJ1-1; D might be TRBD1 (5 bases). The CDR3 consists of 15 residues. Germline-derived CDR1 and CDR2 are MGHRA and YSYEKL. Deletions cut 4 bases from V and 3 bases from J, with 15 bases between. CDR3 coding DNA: TGCGCCAGCAGCCTGAGCCTCCTCAGGGACACTGAAGCTTTCTTT. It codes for CASSLSLLRDTEAFF.

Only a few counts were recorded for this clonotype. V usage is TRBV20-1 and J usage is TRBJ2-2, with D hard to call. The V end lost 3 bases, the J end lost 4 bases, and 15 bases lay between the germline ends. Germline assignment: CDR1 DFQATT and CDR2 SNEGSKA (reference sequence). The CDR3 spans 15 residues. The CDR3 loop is CSARTLGFGTGELFF. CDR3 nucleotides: TGCAGTGCTAGGACCCTTGGGTTCGGCACCGGGGAGCTGTTTTTT.

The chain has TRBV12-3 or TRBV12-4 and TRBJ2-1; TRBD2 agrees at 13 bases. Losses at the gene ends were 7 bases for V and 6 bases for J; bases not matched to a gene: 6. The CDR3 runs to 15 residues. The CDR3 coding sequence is TGTGCCAGCATTCCTACTAGCGGGAGGGCCAATGAGCAGTTCTTC. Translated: CASIPTSGRANEQFF.

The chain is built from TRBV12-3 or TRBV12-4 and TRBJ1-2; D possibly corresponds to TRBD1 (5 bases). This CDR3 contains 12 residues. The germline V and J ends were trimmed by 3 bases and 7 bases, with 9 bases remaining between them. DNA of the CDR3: TGTGCCAGCAGTTTCGGGACCTCTGGCTACACCTTC. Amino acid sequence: CASSFGTSGYTF.

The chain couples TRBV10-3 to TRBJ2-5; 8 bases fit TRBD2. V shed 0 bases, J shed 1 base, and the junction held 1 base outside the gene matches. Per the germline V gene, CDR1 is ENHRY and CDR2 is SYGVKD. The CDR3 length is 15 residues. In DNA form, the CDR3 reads TGTGCCATCAGTGAGTCGGGGACTAGCCAAGAGACCCAGTACTTC. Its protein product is CAISESGTSQETQYF.

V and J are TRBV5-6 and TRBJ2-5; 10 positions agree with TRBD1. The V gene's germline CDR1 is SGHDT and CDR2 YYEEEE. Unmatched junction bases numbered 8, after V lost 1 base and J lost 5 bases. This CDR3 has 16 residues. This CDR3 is CASSLSLGQGMETQYF. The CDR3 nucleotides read TGTGCCAGCAGCTTGTCACTGGGACAGGGGATGGAGACCCAGTACTTC.

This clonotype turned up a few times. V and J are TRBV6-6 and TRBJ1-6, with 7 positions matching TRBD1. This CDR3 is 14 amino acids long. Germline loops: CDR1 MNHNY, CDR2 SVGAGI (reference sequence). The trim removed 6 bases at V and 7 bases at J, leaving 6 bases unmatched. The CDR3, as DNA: TGTGCCAGCAGCTGGGACAGTTGGAATTCACCCCTCCACTTT. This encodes CASSWDSWNSPLHF.

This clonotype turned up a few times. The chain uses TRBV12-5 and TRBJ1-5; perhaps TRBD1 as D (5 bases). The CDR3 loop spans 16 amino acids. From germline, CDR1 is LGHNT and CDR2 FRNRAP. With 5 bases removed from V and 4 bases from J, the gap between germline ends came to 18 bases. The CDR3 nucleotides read TGTGCTAGTGGTACCCCGGGGGGGGAGGATAATCAGCCCCAGCATTTT. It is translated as CASGTPGGEDNQPQHF.

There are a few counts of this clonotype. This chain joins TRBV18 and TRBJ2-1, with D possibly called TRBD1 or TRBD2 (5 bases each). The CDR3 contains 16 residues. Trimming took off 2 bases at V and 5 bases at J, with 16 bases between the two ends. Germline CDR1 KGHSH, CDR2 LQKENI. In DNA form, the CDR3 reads TGTGCCAGCTCACCAACACGAGGGACCCTACACAATGAGCAGTTCTTC. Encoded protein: CASSPTRGTLHNEQFF.

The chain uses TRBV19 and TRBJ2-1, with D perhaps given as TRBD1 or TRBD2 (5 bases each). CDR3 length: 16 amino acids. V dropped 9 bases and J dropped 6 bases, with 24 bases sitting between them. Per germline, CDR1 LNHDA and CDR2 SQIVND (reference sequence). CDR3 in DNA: TGTGCCAGCCGGAACCTCGTGGGGGACCCACCCAATGAGCAGTTCTTC. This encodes CASRNLVGDPPNEQFF.

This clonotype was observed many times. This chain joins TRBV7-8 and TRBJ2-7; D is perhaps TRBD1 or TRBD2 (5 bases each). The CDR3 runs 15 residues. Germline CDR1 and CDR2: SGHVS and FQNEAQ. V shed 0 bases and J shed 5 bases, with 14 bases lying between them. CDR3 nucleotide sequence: TGTGCCAGCAGCTTAGCGGGAGCCTCCAGGGACGAGCAGTACTTC. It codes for CASSLAGASRDEQYF.

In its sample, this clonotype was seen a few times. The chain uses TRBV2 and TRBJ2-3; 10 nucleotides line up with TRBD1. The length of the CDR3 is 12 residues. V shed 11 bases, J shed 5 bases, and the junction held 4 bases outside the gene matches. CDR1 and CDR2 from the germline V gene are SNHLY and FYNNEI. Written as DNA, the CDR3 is TGTGCCTCTGGGGACAGGGGAGATACGCAGTATTTT. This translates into CASGDRGDTQYF.

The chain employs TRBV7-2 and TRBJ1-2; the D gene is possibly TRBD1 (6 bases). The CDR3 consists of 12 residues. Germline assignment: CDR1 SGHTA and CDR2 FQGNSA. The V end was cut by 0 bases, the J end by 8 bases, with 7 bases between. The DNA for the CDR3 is TGTGCCAGCAGCTTAGCGAGGGGGGGCTACACCTTC. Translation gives CASSLARGGYTF.